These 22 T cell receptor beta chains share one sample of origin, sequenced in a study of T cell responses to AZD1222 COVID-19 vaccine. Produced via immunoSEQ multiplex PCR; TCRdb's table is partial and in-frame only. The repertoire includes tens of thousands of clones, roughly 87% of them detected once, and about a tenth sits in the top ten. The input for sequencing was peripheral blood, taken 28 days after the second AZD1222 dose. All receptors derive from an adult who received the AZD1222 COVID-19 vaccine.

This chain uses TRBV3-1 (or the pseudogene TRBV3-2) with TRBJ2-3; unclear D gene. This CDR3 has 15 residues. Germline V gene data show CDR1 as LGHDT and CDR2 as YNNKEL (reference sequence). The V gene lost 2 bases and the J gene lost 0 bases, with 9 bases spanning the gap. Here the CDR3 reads CASSQQRPSTDTQYF. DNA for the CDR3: TGTGCCAGCAGCCAACAGAGACCTAGCACAGATACGCAGTATTTT.

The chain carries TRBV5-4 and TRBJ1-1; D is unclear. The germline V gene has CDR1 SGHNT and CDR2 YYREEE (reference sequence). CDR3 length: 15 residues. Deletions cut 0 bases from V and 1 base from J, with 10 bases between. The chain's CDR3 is CASSLGRGGNTEAFF. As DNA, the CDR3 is TGTGCCAGCAGCTTGGGCCGAGGCGGGAACACTGAAGCTTTCTTT.

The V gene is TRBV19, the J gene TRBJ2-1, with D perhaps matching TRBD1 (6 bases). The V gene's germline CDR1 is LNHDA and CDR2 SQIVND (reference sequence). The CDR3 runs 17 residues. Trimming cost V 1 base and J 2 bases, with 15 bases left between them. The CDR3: CASSIVTGLGTYNEQFF. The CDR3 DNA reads TGTGCCAGTAGTATAGTCACAGGGCTGGGGACCTACAATGAGCAGTTCTTC.

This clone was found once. The CDR3 loop reads CASSSGGADTQYF. As DNA, the CDR3 is TGTGCCAGCAGCTCGGGGGGGGCAGATACGCAGTATTTT. The rearrangement links TRBV7-2 to TRBJ2-3, with 8 bases aligning to TRBD2. The CDR3 loop spans 13 amino acids. Germline V gene data show CDR1 as SGHTA and CDR2 as FQGNSA. The V segment lost 4 bases and the J segment 4 bases; nucleotides outside the gene matches: 1.

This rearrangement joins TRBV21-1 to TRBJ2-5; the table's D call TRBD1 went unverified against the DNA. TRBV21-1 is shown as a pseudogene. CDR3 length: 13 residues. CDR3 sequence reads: CASSIYKQETQYF. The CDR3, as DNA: TGTGCCAGCAGCATATACAAACAAGAGACCCAGTACTTC.

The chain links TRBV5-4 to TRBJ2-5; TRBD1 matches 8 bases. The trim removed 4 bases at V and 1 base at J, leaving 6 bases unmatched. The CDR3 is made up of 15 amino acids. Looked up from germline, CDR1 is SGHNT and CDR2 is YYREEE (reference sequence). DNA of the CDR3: TGTGCCAGCAGCATCGGACAGGGCAGCCAAGAGACCCAGTACTTC. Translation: CASSIGQGSQETQYF. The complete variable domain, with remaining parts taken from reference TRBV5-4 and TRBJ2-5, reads ETGVTQSPTHLIKTRGQQVTLRCSSQSGHNTVSWYQQALGQGPQFIFQYYREEENGRGNFPPRFSGLQFPNYSSELNVNALELDDSALYLCASSIGQGSQETQYFGPGTRLLVL.

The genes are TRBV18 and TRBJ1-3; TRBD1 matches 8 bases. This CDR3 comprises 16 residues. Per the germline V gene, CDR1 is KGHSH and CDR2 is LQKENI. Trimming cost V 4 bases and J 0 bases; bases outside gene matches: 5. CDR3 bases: TGTGCCAGCTCACTGGGACAGGCCGTCTCTGGAAACACCATATATTTT. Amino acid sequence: CASSLGQAVSGNTIYF.

In DNA, the CDR3 is TGCAGCGTTGGAAGGGGGGGGGAGACCCAGTACTTC. It encodes CSVGRGGETQYF. This chain uses TRBV29-1 with TRBJ2-5; TRBD2 is a possible D gene (7 bases). V was clipped by 4 bases and J by 5 bases, with 11 bases between them. Per germline, CDR1 SQVTM and CDR2 ANQGSEA. The CDR3 sequence is 12 residues long. The variable domain in full, with the rest retrieved from reference TRBV29-1 and TRBJ2-5, is SAVISQKPSRDICQRGTSLTIQCQVDSQVTMMFWYRQQPGQSLTLIATANQGSEATYESGFVIDKFPISRPNLTFSTLTVSNMSPEDSSIYLCSVGRGGETQYFGPGTRLLVL.

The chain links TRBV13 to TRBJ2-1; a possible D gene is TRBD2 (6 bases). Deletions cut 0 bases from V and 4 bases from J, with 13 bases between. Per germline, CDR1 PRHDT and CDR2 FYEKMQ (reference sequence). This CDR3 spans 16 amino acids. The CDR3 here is CASSLGGSGYYNEQFF. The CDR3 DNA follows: TGTGCCAGCAGCTTAGGAGGTAGCGGATATTACAATGAGCAGTTCTTC.

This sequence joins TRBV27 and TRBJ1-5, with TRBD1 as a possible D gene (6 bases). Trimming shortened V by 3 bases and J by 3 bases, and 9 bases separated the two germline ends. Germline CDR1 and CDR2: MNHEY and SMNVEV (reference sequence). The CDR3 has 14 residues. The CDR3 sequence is CASSLTGSNQPQHF. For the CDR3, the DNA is TGTGCCAGCAGTTTGACAGGATCCAATCAGCCCCAGCATTTT.

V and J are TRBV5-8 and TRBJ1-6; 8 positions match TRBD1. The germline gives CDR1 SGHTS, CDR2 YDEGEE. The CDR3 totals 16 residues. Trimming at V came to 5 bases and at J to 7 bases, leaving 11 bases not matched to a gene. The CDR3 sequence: CASSRGQGRENSPLHF. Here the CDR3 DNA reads TGTGCCAGCAGTCGTGGACAGGGAAGGGAGAATTCACCCCTCCACTTT.

CDR3 amino acids: CASSVGAGEISYGYTF. CDR3 bases: TGTGCCAGCAGCGTAGGGGCAGGAGAGATCTCCTATGGCTACACCTTC. The chain joins TRBV9 to TRBJ1-2; D gene ambiguous. Germline V gene data show CDR1 as SGDLS and CDR2 as YYNGEE. The CDR3 extends over 16 amino acids. Trimming took off 0 bases at V and 4 bases at J, with 16 bases between the two ends.

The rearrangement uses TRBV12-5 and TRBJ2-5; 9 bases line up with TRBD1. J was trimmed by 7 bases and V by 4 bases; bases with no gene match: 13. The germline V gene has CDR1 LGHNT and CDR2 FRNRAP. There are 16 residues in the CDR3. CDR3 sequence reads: CASGWGTTGQGRTQYF. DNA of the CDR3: TGTGCTAGTGGTTGGGGCACAACGGGACAGGGAAGGACCCAGTACTTC.

The DNA for the CDR3 is TGTGCCAGCTCCCCGAAAGCGGGGGACACAGCAAATGAGCAGTTCTTC. Protein sequence: CASSPKAGDTANEQFF. V usage is TRBV18 and J usage is TRBJ2-1, with 8 bases identical to TRBD2. The germline CDR1 and CDR2 sequences are KGHSH and LQKENI. The J segment lost 7 bases and the V segment lost 6 bases, leaving 14 bases of the junction unmatched. This CDR3 comprises 16 residues.

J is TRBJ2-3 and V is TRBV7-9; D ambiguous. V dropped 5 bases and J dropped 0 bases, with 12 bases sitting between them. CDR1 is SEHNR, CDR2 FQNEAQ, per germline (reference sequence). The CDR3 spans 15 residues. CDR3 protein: CASSPRTSSTDTQYF. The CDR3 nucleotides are TGTGCCAGCAGCCCCAGGACCAGCAGCACAGATACGCAGTATTTT.

CDR3 coding DNA: TGTGCCAGCAGTGACGACAAAAATCAGCCCCAGCATTTT. The encoded protein is CASSDDKNQPQHF. The V call is TRBV6-1, the J call TRBJ1-5; D uncertain. V gave up 3 bases and J gave up 4 bases, with 7 bases separating them. This CDR3 region has 13 residues. The germline CDR1 and CDR2 sequences are MNHNS and SASEGT.

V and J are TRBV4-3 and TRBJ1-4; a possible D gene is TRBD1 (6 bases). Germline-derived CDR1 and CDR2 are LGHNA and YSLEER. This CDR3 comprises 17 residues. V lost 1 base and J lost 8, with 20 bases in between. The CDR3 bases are TGCGCCAGCAGCCAAGTGGGTCTTGGCGGGGGCAGGGAAAAACTGTTTTTT. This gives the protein CASSQVGLGGGREKLFF.

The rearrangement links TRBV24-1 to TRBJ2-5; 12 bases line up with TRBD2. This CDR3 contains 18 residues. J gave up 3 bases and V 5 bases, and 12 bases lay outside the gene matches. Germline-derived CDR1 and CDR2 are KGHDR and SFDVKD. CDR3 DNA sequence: TGTGCCACCAGTGCCCCAGGACTAGCGGGATGGGCGGAAGAGACCCAGTACTTC. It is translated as CATSAPGLAGWAEETQYF.

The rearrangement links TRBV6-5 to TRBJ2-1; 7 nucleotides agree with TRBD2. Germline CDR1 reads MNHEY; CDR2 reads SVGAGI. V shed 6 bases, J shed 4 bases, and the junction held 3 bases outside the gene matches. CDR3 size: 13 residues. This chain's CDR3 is CASRGGEYNEQFF. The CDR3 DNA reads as TGTGCCAGCAGGGGGGGGGAGTACAATGAGCAGTTCTTC.

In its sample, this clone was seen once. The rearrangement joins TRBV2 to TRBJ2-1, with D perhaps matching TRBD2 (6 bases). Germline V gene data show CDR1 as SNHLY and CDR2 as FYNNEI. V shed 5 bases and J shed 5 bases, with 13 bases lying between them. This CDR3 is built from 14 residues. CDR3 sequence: CASSRDLPDNEQFF. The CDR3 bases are TGTGCCAGCAGTCGGGACTTACCGGACAATGAGCAGTTCTTC.

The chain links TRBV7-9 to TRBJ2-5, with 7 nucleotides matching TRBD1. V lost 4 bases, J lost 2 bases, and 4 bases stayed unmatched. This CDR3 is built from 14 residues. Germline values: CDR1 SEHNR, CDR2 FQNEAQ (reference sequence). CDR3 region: CASSSTGAQETQYF. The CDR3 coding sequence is TGTGCCAGCAGCTCTACAGGGGCTCAAGAGACCCAGTACTTC.

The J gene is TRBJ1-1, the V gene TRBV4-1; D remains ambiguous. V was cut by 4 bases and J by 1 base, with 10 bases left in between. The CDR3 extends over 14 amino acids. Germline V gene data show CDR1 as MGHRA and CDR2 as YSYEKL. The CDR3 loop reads CASSRADTNTEAFF. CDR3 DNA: TGCGCCAGCAGCCGCGCCGATACGAACACTGAAGCTTTCTTT.